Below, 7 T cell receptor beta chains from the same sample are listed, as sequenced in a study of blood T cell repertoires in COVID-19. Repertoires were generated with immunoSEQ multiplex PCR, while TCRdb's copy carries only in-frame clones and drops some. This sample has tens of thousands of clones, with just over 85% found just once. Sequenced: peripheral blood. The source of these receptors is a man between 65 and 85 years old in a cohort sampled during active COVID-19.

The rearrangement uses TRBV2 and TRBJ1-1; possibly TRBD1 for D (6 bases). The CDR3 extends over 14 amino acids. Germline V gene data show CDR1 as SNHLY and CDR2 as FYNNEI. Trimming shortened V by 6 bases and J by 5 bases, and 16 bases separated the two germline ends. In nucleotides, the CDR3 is TGTGCCAGCAGATTCCAGGGGAGAGAAACTGAAGCTTTCTTT. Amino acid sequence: CASRFQGRETEAFF.

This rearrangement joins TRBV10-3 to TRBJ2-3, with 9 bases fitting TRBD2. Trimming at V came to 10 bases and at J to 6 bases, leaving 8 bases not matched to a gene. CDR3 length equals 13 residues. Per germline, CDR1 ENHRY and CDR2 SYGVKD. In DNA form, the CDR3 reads TGTGCCACGAGCGGGGGGAAAGGGGATACGCAGTATTTT. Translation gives CATSGGKGDTQYF.

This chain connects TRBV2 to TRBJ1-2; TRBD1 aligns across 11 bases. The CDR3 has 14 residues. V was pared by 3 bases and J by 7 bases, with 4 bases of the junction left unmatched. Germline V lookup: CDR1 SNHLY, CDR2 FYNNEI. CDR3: CASSEGQGVTGYTF. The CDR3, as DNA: TGTGCCAGCAGTGAGGGACAGGGGGTCACTGGCTACACCTTC.

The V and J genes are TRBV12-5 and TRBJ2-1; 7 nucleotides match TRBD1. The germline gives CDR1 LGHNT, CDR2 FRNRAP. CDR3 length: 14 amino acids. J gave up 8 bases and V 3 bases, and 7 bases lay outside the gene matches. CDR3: CASGLGQVGHEQFF. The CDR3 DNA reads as TGTGCTAGTGGTTTAGGACAGGTTGGACATGAGCAGTTCTTC.

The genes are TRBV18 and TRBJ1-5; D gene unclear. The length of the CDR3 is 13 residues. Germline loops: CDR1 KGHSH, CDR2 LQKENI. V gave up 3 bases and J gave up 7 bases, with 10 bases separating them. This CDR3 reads CASSPAPGQPQHF. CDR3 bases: TGTGCCAGCTCACCCGCCCCCGGGCAGCCCCAGCATTTT.

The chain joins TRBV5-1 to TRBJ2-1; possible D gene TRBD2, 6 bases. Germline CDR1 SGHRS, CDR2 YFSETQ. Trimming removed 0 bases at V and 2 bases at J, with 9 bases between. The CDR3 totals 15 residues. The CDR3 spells CASSLAGATYNEQFF. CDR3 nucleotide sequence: TGCGCCAGCAGCTTGGCGGGAGCCACCTACAATGAGCAGTTCTTC. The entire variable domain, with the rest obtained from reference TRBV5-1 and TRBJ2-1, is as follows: KAGVTQTPRYLIKTRGQQVTLSCSPISGHRSVSWYQQTPGQGLQFLFEYFSETQRNKGNFPGRFSGRQFSNSRSEMNVSTLELGDSALYLCASSLAGATYNEQFFGPGTRLTVL.

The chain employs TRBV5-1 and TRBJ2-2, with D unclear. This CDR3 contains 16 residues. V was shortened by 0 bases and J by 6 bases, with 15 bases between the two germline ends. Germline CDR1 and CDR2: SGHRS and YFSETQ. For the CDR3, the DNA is TGCGCCAGCAGCTTGGGCCCGAGCCAATTCTCCGGGGAGCTGTTTTTT. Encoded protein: CASSLGPSQFSGELFF.